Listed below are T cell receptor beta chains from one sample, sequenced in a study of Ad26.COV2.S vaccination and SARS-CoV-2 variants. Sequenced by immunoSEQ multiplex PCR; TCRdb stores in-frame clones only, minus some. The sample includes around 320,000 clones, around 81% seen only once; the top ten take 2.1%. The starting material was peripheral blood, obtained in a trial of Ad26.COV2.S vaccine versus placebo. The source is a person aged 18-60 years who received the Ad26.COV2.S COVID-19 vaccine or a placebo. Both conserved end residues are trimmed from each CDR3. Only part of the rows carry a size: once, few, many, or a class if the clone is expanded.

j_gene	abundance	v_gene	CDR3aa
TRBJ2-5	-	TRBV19	ASKRERTQETQY
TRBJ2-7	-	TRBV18	ASSPGQGASGEQY
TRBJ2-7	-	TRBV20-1	SASKGTSGAYEQY
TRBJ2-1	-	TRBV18	ASSGGIYNEQF
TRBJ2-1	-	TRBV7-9	ASSLTYWGSWYEQF
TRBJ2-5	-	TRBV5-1	ASRGTPQETQY
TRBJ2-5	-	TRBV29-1	SVQGIGETQY
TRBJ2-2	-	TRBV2	ASSPTQNTGELF
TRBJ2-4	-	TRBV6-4	ASSDLNRPN
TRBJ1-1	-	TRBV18	ASSPLIIRREAF
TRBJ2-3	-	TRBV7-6	ASSSKRGGVYTQY
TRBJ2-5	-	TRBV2	ASSYGPQETQY
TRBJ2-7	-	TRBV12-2	ASRLARTDIIYEQY
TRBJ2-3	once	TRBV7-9	ASFWTGDFADTQY
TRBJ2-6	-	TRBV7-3	ASSPEVAGANVLT
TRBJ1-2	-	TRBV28	ASRPGVFYGYT
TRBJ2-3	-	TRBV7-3	ASSPGRGAADTQY
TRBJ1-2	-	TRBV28	ASSPQSGYGYT
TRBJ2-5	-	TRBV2	ARASTGGETQY
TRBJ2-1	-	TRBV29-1	SVGLAGGLYNEQF
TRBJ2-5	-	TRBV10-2	ASSEGIVYSQETQY
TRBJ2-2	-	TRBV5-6	ASKEGLAGVNTGELF
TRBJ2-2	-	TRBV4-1	ASSTRPGRSTGELF
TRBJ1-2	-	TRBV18	ASSDKGSPVGGDGYT
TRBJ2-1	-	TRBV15	ATSRITSGYYNEQF
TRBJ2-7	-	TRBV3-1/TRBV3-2	ASSQVFTGLRDEQY
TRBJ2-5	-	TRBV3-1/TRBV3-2	ASSQRSSGGGQETQY
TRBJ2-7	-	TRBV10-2	ASRAGQGYEQY
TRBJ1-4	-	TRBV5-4	ASSLQGGATNEKLF